A single sample is the source of the 9 T cell receptor beta chains below, sequenced in a study of cytomegalovirus exposure and HLA in healthy donors. PCR employed 60 Vbeta and 13 Jbeta primers. Clones were read by immunoSEQ multiplex PCR, and TCRdb kept only the in-frame ones, dropping some. The sample totals 75,000 to 85,000 clones. What was sequenced was PBMCs. The source of these receptors is a man aged 50-59 years in good health and CMV-seronegative.

The rearrangement uses TRBV19 and TRBJ1-2; tentative D call: TRBD1 (6 bases). Germline V gives CDR1 LNHDA, CDR2 SQIVND (reference sequence). This CDR3 contains 14 residues. The germline V and J ends were trimmed by 2 bases and 2 bases, with 9 bases remaining between them. CDR3 bases: TGTGCCAGTAGTATAAGGACAGAGAACTATGGCTACACCTTC. This gives the protein CASSIRTENYGYTF.

The J gene is TRBJ2-1, the V gene TRBV5-1; the D gene is possibly TRBD1 (5 bases). Germline V gene sequence: CDR1 SGHRS, CDR2 YFSETQ. This CDR3 spans 14 amino acids. V was shortened by 0 bases and J by 9 bases, with 13 bases between the two germline ends. In DNA form, the CDR3 reads TGCGCCAGCAGCTTGGGGGCGATGCAGGGTGAGCAGTTCTTC. It specifies CASSLGAMQGEQFF. Looking up the rest from reference TRBV5-1 and TRBJ2-1 gives the full variable domain: KAGVTQTPRYLIKTRGQQVTLSCSPISGHRSVSWYQQTPGQGLQFLFEYFSETQRNKGNFPGRFSGRQFSNSRSEMNVSTLELGDSALYLCASSLGAMQGEQFFGPGTRLTVL.

The gene calls are TRBV18 and TRBJ2-6; D remains unclear. This CDR3 is built from 17 residues. V was trimmed by 3 bases and J by 0 bases, leaving 12 bases between them. Per the germline V gene, CDR1 is KGHSH and CDR2 is LQKENI. In DNA, the CDR3 is TGTGCCAGCTCACCCGGCAGGATCCGCTCTGGGGCCAACGTCCTGACTTTC. As protein: CASSPGRIRSGANVLTF.

This chain links TRBV7-9 with TRBJ1-2; 7 nucleotides line up with TRBD1. The CDR3 covers 15 residues. CDR1 SEHNR and CDR2 FQNEAQ come from the germline V gene (reference sequence). The V and J ends lost 3 bases and 1 base, in that order; junction bases with no gene match: 5. CDR3 residues: CASSLGTASNYGYTF. Written as DNA, the CDR3 is TGTGCCAGCAGCTTGGGGACAGCCAGTAACTATGGCTACACCTTC.

The chain carries TRBV5-4 and TRBJ2-2, with 8 bases matching TRBD2. Per germline, CDR1 SGHNT and CDR2 YYREEE (reference sequence). The length of the CDR3 is 16 residues. V was clipped by 4 bases and J by 0 bases; unmatched bases: 5. CDR3 coding DNA: TGTGCCAGCAGCCGGGGGGGGGCAGCGAACACCGGGGAGCTGTTTTTT. Residues: CASSRGGAANTGELFF.

The J gene is TRBJ2-7, the V gene TRBV19; 9 bases line up with TRBD1. V was clipped by 4 bases and J by 1 base; unmatched bases: 5. Germline loops: CDR1 LNHDA, CDR2 SQIVND (reference sequence). The CDR3 sequence is 15 residues long. The CDR3 region has the DNA TGTGCCAGTAGTAACTCCGGGACAGGGTCCTACGAGCAGTACTTC. Its protein is CASSNSGTGSYEQYF.

V gene TRBV5-1 combines with J gene TRBJ2-3; 7 bases fit TRBD2. Germline values: CDR1 SGHRS, CDR2 YFSETQ. The CDR3 totals 16 residues. V shed 1 base, J shed 3 bases, and the junction held 8 bases outside the gene matches. The CDR3 sequence is CASSLRRGVGTDTQYF. Written as DNA, the CDR3 is TGCGCCAGCAGCTTGAGACGGGGGGTGGGGACAGATACGCAGTATTTT.

This chain connects TRBV19 to TRBJ1-5; weak D call: TRBD1 (6 bases). This CDR3 is built from 14 residues. Germline values: CDR1 LNHDA, CDR2 SQIVND (reference sequence). Trimming removed 4 bases from V and 5 bases from J, with 12 bases in between. CDR3 region: CASSNRVLDQPQHF. In DNA, the CDR3 is TGTGCCAGTAGTAACAGGGTTCTAGATCAGCCCCAGCATTTT. The full variable domain, completed using reference TRBV19 and TRBJ1-5, is DGGITQSPKYLFRKEGQNVTLSCEQNLNHDAMYWYRQDPGQGLRLIYYSQIVNDFQKGDIAEGYSVSREKKESFPLTVTSAQKNPTAFYLCASSNRVLDQPQHFGDGTRLSIL.

V gene TRBV7-3 combines with J gene TRBJ2-2; unclear D gene. Germline-derived CDR1 and CDR2 are SGHTA and FQGTGA. The V and J ends lost 5 bases and 1 base respectively, with 11 bases between them. This CDR3 is 15 amino acids long. CDR3 loop: CASSPQAGNTGELFF. The CDR3 coding sequence is TGTGCCAGCAGCCCTCAGGCAGGGAACACCGGGGAGCTGTTTTTT. The full variable domain, in which reference TRBV7-3 and TRBJ2-2 provide the parts outside the CDR3, is GAGVSQTPSNKVTEKGKYVELRCDPISGHTALYWYRQSLGQGPEFLIYFQGTGAADDSGLPNDRFFAVRPEGSVSTLKIQRTERGDSAVYLCASSPQAGNTGELFFGEGSRLTVL.